This record looks at one TCR beta chain sequence and its context. This record belongs to a study of control samples from healthy donors and cancer patients. V was trimmed by 4 bases and J by 5 bases, leaving 19 bases between them. This CDR3 has 16 amino acids. Per the germline V gene, CDR1 is SGHRS and CDR2 is YFSETQ. Sequenced by immunoSEQ multiplex PCR; TCRdb stores in-frame clones only, minus some. In the table there are tens of thousands of clones, 75% to 90% of which are singletons. The TCR sequence derives from a man aged 55 to 70 with colorectal cancer. Sequencing was performed on PBMCs. This chain connects TRBV5-1 to TRBJ2-1; D is perhaps TRBD1 (6 bases). The CDR3 spells CASSIGQGSLNNEQFF. DNA of the CDR3: TGCGCCAGCAGCATAGGGCAGGGGAGCCTCAACAATGAGCAGTTCTTC.